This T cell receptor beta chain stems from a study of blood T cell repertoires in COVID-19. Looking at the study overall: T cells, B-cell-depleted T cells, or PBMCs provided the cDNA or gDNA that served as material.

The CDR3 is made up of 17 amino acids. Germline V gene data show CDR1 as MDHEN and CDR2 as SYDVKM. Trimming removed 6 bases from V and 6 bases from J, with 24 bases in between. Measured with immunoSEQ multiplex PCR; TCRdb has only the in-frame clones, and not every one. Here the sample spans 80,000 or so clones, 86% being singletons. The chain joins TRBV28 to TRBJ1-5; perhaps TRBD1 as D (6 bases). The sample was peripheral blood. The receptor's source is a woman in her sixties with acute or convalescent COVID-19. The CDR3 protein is CASSLPFGGANGQPQHF. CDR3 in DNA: TGTGCCAGCAGCCTCCCTTTCGGGGGGGCGAATGGTCAGCCCCAGCATTTT. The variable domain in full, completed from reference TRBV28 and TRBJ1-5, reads DVKVTQSSRYLVKRTGEKVFLECVQDMDHENMFWYRQDPGLGLRLIYFSYDVKMKEKGDIPEGYSVSREKKERFSLILESASTNQTSMYLCASSLPFGGANGQPQHFGDGTRLSIL.